Detailed here is one T cell receptor beta chain. CDR1 and CDR2 from the germline V gene are SEHNR and FQNEAQ (reference sequence). V lost 1 base to trimming and J lost 0 bases, with 9 bases between them. The CDR3 is 15 residues long. The data were taken from a study of T-cell memory formation after mild COVID-19. Study background: TCR clusters were mostly donor specific.

TCRdb itself ran the 5' RACE reads through MiXCR, one entry per CDR3 protein. The repertoire holds around 450,000 distinct CDR3 sequences, approximately 20% seen once, with roughly 8.4% in the top ten. The chain uses TRBV7-9 and TRBJ1-1; D call uncertain. The sequence came from an adult woman who had mild COVID-19 (a few samples of this study predate the infection). Cell type and time point are not known. Specimen: PBMCs or a T cell subset sorted from them (not recorded which). Written as DNA, the CDR3 is TGTGCCAGCAGCTTAGGACTATGCATGAACACTGAAGCTTTCTTT. Encoded protein: CASSLGLCMNTEAFF.